This T cell receptor (beta chain) was obtained from a study of blood T cell repertoires in COVID-19. As for the study in general: The analysed material was cDNA or gDNA that came from T cells, B-cell-depleted T cells, or PBMCs.

Source study methods: Reference gene primers were amplified, and this amplification served to estimate nucleated cell counts. Produced via immunoSEQ multiplex PCR; TCRdb's table is partial and in-frame only. The DNA gave D and trimming, while V, J and clone size come from that table. The sample consists of 250,000 to 350,000 clones, about 85% of them appearing once. This CDR3 has 13 amino acids. Looked up from germline, CDR1 is DFQATT and CDR2 is SNEGSKA (reference sequence). The V and J ends lost 3 bases and 1 base respectively, with 8 bases between them. This receptor was identified in a human donor with COVID-19, enrolled during active disease. The donor label of this sample is uncertain. Specimen: peripheral blood. The genes are TRBV20-1 and TRBJ2-3; D uncertain. CDR3 sequence reads: CSASVSGTDTQYF. CDR3 DNA: TGCAGTGCTAGTGTCTCGGGCACAGATACGCAGTATTTT.